The 18 T cell receptor beta chains given below trace back to one sample, sequenced in a study of T cell repertoires in cytomegalovirus infection. For these TCRs, the target antigens are not known. Via MiXCR, TCRdb re-called the reads, giving one row per CDR3 protein. The sample holds 75,000 to 100,000 distinct CDR3 sequences, 25% to 30% seen once. Sequenced here: CD8+ T cells from cultured PBMCs, sampled from culture after CMV antigen stimulation. Receptor source: a human donor in good health (CMV status not recorded). Some clones in this sample may be carry-over from other donors' samples.

The chain combines TRBV12-3 or TRBV12-4 with TRBJ2-7; D tentatively reads TRBD1 or TRBD2 (5 bases each). Trimming stripped 7 bases from V and 3 bases from J, with 16 bases between. The CDR3 length is 14 residues. The CDR3 protein is CASTPTGPHYEQYF. For the CDR3, the DNA is TGTGCCAGCACCCCGACGGGGCCGCACTACGAGCAGTACTTC.

This clonotype was counted only a few times. V is TRBV12-3 or TRBV12-4 and J is TRBJ2-1; 12 bases agree with TRBD2. The CDR3 runs to 19 residues. The V and J ends lost 7 bases and 0 bases, in that order; junction bases with no gene match: 13. Here the CDR3 reads CASILGLAGTQSSYNEQFF. CDR3 nucleotide sequence: TGTGCCAGCATCCTCGGACTAGCGGGGACCCAAAGCTCCTACAATGAGCAGTTCTTC.

In DNA form, the CDR3 reads TGTGCCAGTAGTACGTTTAGCAATCAGCCCCAGCATTTT. Its translation: CASSTFSNQPQHF. The chain carries TRBV19 and TRBJ1-5, with D unclear. The germline gives CDR1 LNHDA, CDR2 SQIVND (reference sequence). Trimming took off 4 bases at V and 0 bases at J, with 4 bases between the two ends. CDR3 length: 13 residues. The variable domain in full, with the rest retrieved from reference TRBV19 and TRBJ1-5, is DGGITQSPKYLFRKEGQNVTLSCEQNLNHDAMYWYRQDPGQGLRLIYYSQIVNDFQKGDIAEGYSVSREKKESFPLTVTSAQKNPTAFYLCASSTFSNQPQHFGDGTRLSIL.

The CDR3 loop is CASSSPNSPLHF. The DNA for the CDR3 is TGTGCCAGCAGTTCGCCTAATTCACCCCTCCACTTT. This chain links TRBV28 with TRBJ1-6; D is unresolved. The CDR3 totals 12 residues. Deletions cut 4 bases from V and 6 bases from J, with 4 bases between. CDR1 is MDHEN, CDR2 SYDVKM, per germline.

The J gene is TRBJ2-1, the V gene TRBV3-1; TRBD2 is a possible D gene (6 bases). The germline CDR1 and CDR2 sequences are LGHDT and YNNKEL (reference sequence). V was trimmed by 3 bases and J by 7 bases, leaving 16 bases between them. The CDR3 has 15 amino acids. The CDR3 nucleotides read TGTGCCAGCAGCCATGGGACTCCCCCTGGGAATGAGCAGTTCTTC. This encodes CASSHGTPPGNEQFF.

The chain links TRBV14 to TRBJ1-2; D is ambiguous. Per germline, CDR1 SGHDN and CDR2 FVKESK. Deletions cut 2 bases from V and 6 bases from J, with 10 bases between. The CDR3 totals 13 residues. The CDR3 DNA reads TGTGCCAGCAGCCAAAATTGGGTGGATGGCTACACCTTC. Translated, it gives CASSQNWVDGYTF.

This rearrangement joins TRBV7-2 to TRBJ2-5; weak D call: TRBD1 (5 bases). The CDR3 runs to 15 residues. Between the trimmed V and J ends, which lost 1 base and 1 base, there was a span of 10 bases. Germline-derived CDR1 and CDR2 are SGHTA and FQGNSA. CDR3 loop: CASSLDPTAQETQYF. Written as DNA, the CDR3 is TGTGCCAGCAGCTTAGACCCGACAGCCCAAGAGACCCAGTACTTC.

The chain recombines TRBV4-1 with TRBJ1-6; D might be TRBD1 (6 bases). Germline V gene data show CDR1 as MGHRA and CDR2 as YSYEKL. The CDR3 sequence is 18 residues long. V was trimmed by 0 bases and J by 8 bases, leaving 20 bases between them. CDR3 region: CASSQDPPGGPGDSPLHF. CDR3 coding DNA: TGCGCCAGCAGCCAAGACCCCCCGGGGGGGCCGGGCGATTCACCCCTCCACTTT.

This clonotype has only a few counts. The chain joins TRBV12-3 or TRBV12-4 to TRBJ1-1, with D unclear. The CDR3 covers 15 residues. V lost 6 bases to trimming and J lost 1 base, with 15 bases between them. CDR3 DNA sequence: TGTGCCAGCAGGAAGATTACGATGTGGAACACTGAAGCTTTCTTT. Its translation: CASRKITMWNTEAFF.

Ten or more counts support this clonotype. V and J are TRBV7-8 and TRBJ2-7; no clear D. Germline V gives CDR1 SGHVS, CDR2 FQNEAQ. This CDR3 comprises 13 residues. Trimming cost V 3 bases and J 2 bases, with 8 bases left between them. The CDR3 region has the DNA TGTGCCAGCAGCTTTCTAGTAGCCTACGAGCAGTACTTC. Residues: CASSFLVAYEQYF.

This chain joins TRBV2 and TRBJ1-4; no clear D. The germline gives CDR1 SNHLY, CDR2 FYNNEI. V was pared by 3 bases and J by 8 bases, with 13 bases between. The CDR3 has 14 amino acids. CDR3 protein: CASSDRQIGEKLFF. The CDR3 nucleotides are TGTGCCAGCAGTGACAGGCAAATAGGCGAAAAACTGTTTTTT.

The V and J genes are TRBV6-8 and TRBJ2-2, with 14 bases lining up with TRBD2. Germline-derived CDR1 and CDR2 are MNHGY and SAAAGT. The CDR3 loop spans 18 amino acids. V dropped 5 bases and J dropped 0; count of bases not matched to a gene: 5. The CDR3 here is CASSRTSGGPSNTGELFF. The CDR3, as DNA: TGTGCCAGCAGTAGGACTAGCGGGGGGCCATCGAACACCGGGGAGCTGTTTTTT.

The chain employs TRBV29-1 and TRBJ2-3, with D unresolved. Germline CDR1 and CDR2: SQVTM and ANQGSEA. Trimming removed 4 bases at V and 9 bases at J, with 8 bases between. CDR3 length equals 10 residues. The CDR3 DNA is TGCAGCGTTGGGATAGGGACGCAGTATTTT. Its protein product is CSVGIGTQYF.

J is TRBJ1-1 and V is TRBV27, with D perhaps TRBD1 (6 bases). Germline CDR1 and CDR2: MNHEY and SMNVEV (reference sequence). V was cut by 5 bases and J by 2 bases, with 12 bases left in between. The CDR3 covers 14 residues. This chain's CDR3 is CASSQGRGNTEAFF. CDR3 bases: TGTGCCAGCAGTCAAGGCAGGGGAAACACTGAAGCTTTCTTT.

The V call is TRBV4-2, the J call TRBJ2-1; D remains ambiguous. CDR3 length equals 15 residues. The V end lost 4 bases, the J end lost 7 bases, and 17 bases lay between the germline ends. The germline CDR1 and CDR2 sequences are LGHNA and YNFKEQ. The CDR3 sequence: CASSPQWGVHNEQFF. The CDR3 DNA sequence: TGTGCCAGCAGCCCCCAGTGGGGTGTACATAATGAGCAGTTCTTC.

The rearrangement uses TRBV27 and TRBJ1-6, with D possibly matching TRBD1 (5 bases). The length of the CDR3 is 12 residues. Germline-derived CDR1 and CDR2 are MNHEY and SMNVEV (reference sequence). Trimming removed 3 bases at V and 11 bases at J, with 8 bases between. This chain's CDR3 is CASSFRGAPLHF. The CDR3 region has the DNA TGTGCCAGCAGTTTTCGGGGGGCACCCCTCCACTTT.

V usage is TRBV6-5 and J usage is TRBJ1-1; no clear D. V was trimmed by 0 bases and J by 6 bases, leaving 11 bases between them. There are 14 residues in the CDR3. The V gene's germline CDR1 is MNHEY and CDR2 SVGAGI. DNA of the CDR3: TGTGCCAGCAGTTACTCGACGGGTAACGCTGAAGCTTTCTTT. Translated, it gives CASSYSTGNAEAFF.

The sample holds a few counts of this clonotype. This chain links TRBV19 with TRBJ1-1; unclear D gene. Germline V lookup: CDR1 LNHDA, CDR2 SQIVND (reference sequence). The CDR3 length is 13 residues. V was trimmed by 1 base and J by 1 base, leaving 4 bases between them. The CDR3 sequence: CASSIVSNTEAFF. CDR3 nucleotide sequence: TGTGCCAGTAGTATAGTGTCGAACACTGAAGCTTTCTTT.